The rows below give T cell receptor beta chains drawn from one sample of a study of siplizumab effects on memory and regulatory T cells. Measured with immunoSEQ multiplex PCR; TCRdb has only the in-frame clones, and not every one. Here the sample spans approximately 100,000 clones, around 90% being singletons. Material for sequencing was Tregs sorted from blood. Receptor source: a human donor in good health. Each CDR3 is given with its conserved first and last residue. Fields, in order: J gene, clone size, V gene, CDR3 length, D gene, CDR3 DNA, CDR3 protein. D genes are given only for firm matches. Clone sizes are given selectively: once, few, many, or a class where the clone is expanded.

J gene: TRBJ2-7
clone size: .
V gene: TRBV15
CDR3 length: 15
D gene: .
CDR3 DNA: TGTGCCACCAGCAGAGACTCCGGGGTTGGGTACGAGCAGTACTTC
CDR3 protein: CATSRDSGVGYEQYF

J gene: TRBJ1-5
clone size: once
V gene: TRBV19
CDR3 length: 14
D gene: .
CDR3 DNA: TGTGCCAGTAGGGGACCTAGTAGCAATCAGCCCCAGCATTTT
CDR3 protein: CASRGPSSNQPQHF

J gene: TRBJ1-6
clone size: .
V gene: TRBV14
CDR3 length: 17
D gene: .
CDR3 DNA: TGTGCCAGCAGCCAAGGGGATTTAGGGCGGACCAATTCACCCCTCCACTTT
CDR3 protein: CASSQGDLGRTNSPLHF

J gene: TRBJ2-1
clone size: few
V gene: TRBV29-1
CDR3 length: 13
D gene: .
CDR3 DNA: TGCAGCGTTGATAACAGGCCCAATGATGAGCAGTTCTTC
CDR3 protein: CSVDNRPNDEQFF

J gene: TRBJ2-5
clone size: .
V gene: TRBV5-1
CDR3 length: 15
D gene: TRBD1
CDR3 DNA: TGCGCCAGCAGCTCCGCGGACAGGTCGCAAGAGACCCAGTACTTC
CDR3 protein: CASSSADRSQETQYF

J gene: TRBJ2-7
clone size: .
V gene: TRBV6-1
CDR3 length: 12
D gene: .
CDR3 DNA: TGTGCCAGCAGTCTTAGCTCCTACGAGCAGTACTTC
CDR3 protein: CASSLSSYEQYF

J gene: TRBJ1-5
clone size: .
V gene: TRBV21-1
CDR3 length: 19
D gene: .
CDR3 DNA: TGTGCCAGCAGCAAGCTGCGGAGGGGTTGTGGTTATAGCAATCAGCCCCAGCATTTT
CDR3 protein: CASSKLRRGCGYSNQPQHF

J gene: TRBJ2-3
clone size: .
V gene: TRBV7-8
CDR3 length: 14
D gene: TRBD2
CDR3 DNA: TGTGCCAGCAGCCCGGGACTATCGATAGATACGCAGTATTTT
CDR3 protein: CASSPGLSIDTQYF

J gene: TRBJ2-7
clone size: .
V gene: TRBV7-2
CDR3 length: 13
D gene: .
CDR3 DNA: TGTGCCAGCAGCCGAGCAGGGCCCTTCGAGCAGTACTTC
CDR3 protein: CASSRAGPFEQYF

J gene: TRBJ1-2
clone size: once
V gene: TRBV11-2
CDR3 length: 12
D gene: .
CDR3 DNA: TGTGCCAGCAGCTTCGGGGGGGTGAGCTACACCTTC
CDR3 protein: CASSFGGVSYTF

J gene: TRBJ1-2
clone size: .
V gene: TRBV6-1
CDR3 length: 12
D gene: .
CDR3 DNA: TGTGCCAGCACGTTCGGTTTCGGTGGCTACACCTTC
CDR3 protein: CASTFGFGGYTF

J gene: TRBJ2-3
clone size: .
V gene: TRBV7-9
CDR3 length: 17
D gene: .
CDR3 DNA: TGTGCCAGCAGCTTCATGGGTTCCCTTTCGAGAGGAGATACGCAGTATTTT
CDR3 protein: CASSFMGSLSRGDTQYF

J gene: TRBJ1-1
clone size: .
V gene: TRBV6-6
CDR3 length: 14
D gene: .
CDR3 DNA: TGTGCCAGCAGTTACGTGGGAGAGGTCTCTGAAGCTTTCTTT
CDR3 protein: CASSYVGEVSEAFF

J gene: TRBJ1-2
clone size: .
V gene: TRBV6-1
CDR3 length: 13
D gene: TRBD1
CDR3 DNA: TGTGCCAGCAGGGCCACAGGGGCCTATGGCTACACCTTC
CDR3 protein: CASRATGAYGYTF

J gene: TRBJ1-1
clone size: .
V gene: TRBV29-1
CDR3 length: 13
D gene: .
CDR3 DNA: TGCAGCGTTTTCGGGTGGGGGAAGGCTGAAGCTTTCTTT
CDR3 protein: CSVFGWGKAEAFF

J gene: TRBJ1-1
clone size: .
V gene: TRBV5-1
CDR3 length: 18
D gene: TRBD1
CDR3 DNA: TGCGCCAGCAGCTTACCCCGGACAGGGAAGGGAGAGAACACTGAAGCTTTCTTT
CDR3 protein: CASSLPRTGKGENTEAFF

J gene: TRBJ2-3
clone size: .
V gene: TRBV7-3
CDR3 length: 14
D gene: .
CDR3 DNA: TGTGCCAGCAGCTTTTTTGCCCTTGGAGATACGCAGTATTTT
CDR3 protein: CASSFFALGDTQYF

J gene: TRBJ2-1
clone size: .
V gene: TRBV7-9
CDR3 length: 12
D gene: .
CDR3 DNA: TGTGCCAGCAGCTTAAATGGAGGTGAGCAGTTCTTC
CDR3 protein: CASSLNGGEQFF

J gene: TRBJ2-7
clone size: .
V gene: TRBV7-9
CDR3 length: 14
D gene: .
CDR3 DNA: TGTGCCAGCAGCTTAGGGGCGGGGTCCTACGAGCAGTACTTC
CDR3 protein: CASSLGAGSYEQYF

J gene: TRBJ2-5
clone size: .
V gene: TRBV15
CDR3 length: 16
D gene: TRBD2
CDR3 DNA: TGTGCCACCAGCAGAGATGATAGCGGGGGGCAAGAGACCCAGTACTTC
CDR3 protein: CATSRDDSGGQETQYF

J gene: TRBJ1-3
clone size: .
V gene: TRBV19
CDR3 length: 14
D gene: .
CDR3 DNA: TGTGCCAGTACACAGGCAGCCTCTGGAAACACCATATATTTT
CDR3 protein: CASTQAASGNTIYF

J gene: TRBJ1-1
clone size: .
V gene: TRBV9
CDR3 length: 15
D gene: .
CDR3 DNA: TGTGCCAGCAGCGTAAAATCAGGCTTGAACACTGAAGCTTTCTTT
CDR3 protein: CASSVKSGLNTEAFF

J gene: TRBJ2-1
clone size: .
V gene: TRBV2
CDR3 length: 15
D gene: TRBD2
CDR3 DNA: TGTGCCAGCAGGCGGACTAGCGGGCTACGGGAAGAGCAGTTCTTC
CDR3 protein: CASRRTSGLREEQFF

J gene: TRBJ2-1
clone size: .
V gene: TRBV10-3
CDR3 length: 16
D gene: .
CDR3 DNA: TGTGCCATCAGTGAGTCGGGGGGCAGCTCCTACAATGAGCAGTTCTTC
CDR3 protein: CAISESGGSSYNEQFF

J gene: TRBJ2-7
clone size: .
V gene: TRBV4-1
CDR3 length: 17
D gene: .
CDR3 DNA: TGCGCCAGCAGCCCATCGGGAACGGGACTGGCGGTGTACGAGCAGTACTTC
CDR3 protein: CASSPSGTGLAVYEQYF

J gene: TRBJ1-2
clone size: .
V gene: TRBV6-1
CDR3 length: 13
D gene: .
CDR3 DNA: TGTGCCAGCAGTGGGCGGGGGGGCGGAGGCTACACCTTC
CDR3 protein: CASSGRGGGGYTF

J gene: TRBJ2-5
clone size: .
V gene: TRBV18
CDR3 length: 15
D gene: .
CDR3 DNA: TGTGCCAGCTCACCACGATCTAGCGAGCAAGAGACCCAGTACTTC
CDR3 protein: CASSPRSSEQETQYF

J gene: TRBJ2-1
clone size: once
V gene: TRBV10-3
CDR3 length: 11
D gene: .
CDR3 DNA: TGTGCCATCAGGAGCTACAATGAGCAGTTCTTC
CDR3 protein: CAIRSYNEQFF

J gene: TRBJ2-5
clone size: .
V gene: TRBV5-5
CDR3 length: 16
D gene: .
CDR3 DNA: TGTGCCAGCAGCTTGGGTGGTAGGGGGTACCAAGAGACCCAGTACTTC
CDR3 protein: CASSLGGRGYQETQYF

J gene: TRBJ1-3
clone size: .
V gene: TRBV5-1
CDR3 length: 14
D gene: .
CDR3 DNA: TGCGCCAGCAGCTTGGAGCGCTCTGGAAACACCATATATTTT
CDR3 protein: CASSLERSGNTIYF

J gene: TRBJ1-1
clone size: .
V gene: TRBV9
CDR3 length: 12
D gene: TRBD1
CDR3 DNA: TGTGCCAGCAGCGTAGGGACAGGGAAAGCTTTCTTT
CDR3 protein: CASSVGTGKAFF

J gene: TRBJ1-1
clone size: .
V gene: TRBV7-9
CDR3 length: 15
D gene: .
CDR3 DNA: TGTGCCAGCAGCTTAAGATTGTTCATGAACACTGAAGCTTTCTTT
CDR3 protein: CASSLRLFMNTEAFF

J gene: TRBJ2-7
clone size: .
V gene: TRBV6-5
CDR3 length: 15
D gene: TRBD2
CDR3 DNA: TGTGCCAGCAGTTACTCGATAACTAGCGGTTACGAGCAGTACTTC
CDR3 protein: CASSYSITSGYEQYF

J gene: TRBJ1-6
clone size: .
V gene: TRBV10-3
CDR3 length: 12
D gene: TRBD1
CDR3 DNA: TGTGCCATCAGCCCAGGGACAGGGGTGATTGACTTT
CDR3 protein: CAISPGTGVIDF

J gene: TRBJ2-7
clone size: .
V gene: TRBV7-8
CDR3 length: 13
D gene: .
CDR3 DNA: TGTGCCAGCAGCACCCGGACGCCCTACGAGCAGTACTTC
CDR3 protein: CASSTRTPYEQYF

J gene: TRBJ2-5
clone size: once
V gene: TRBV5-6
CDR3 length: 15
D gene: TRBD2
CDR3 DNA: TGTGCCAGCAACACCCAGCGGGACTCCCAAGAGACCCAGTACTTC
CDR3 protein: CASNTQRDSQETQYF

J gene: TRBJ2-1
clone size: .
V gene: TRBV7-2
CDR3 length: 15
D gene: TRBD2
CDR3 DNA: TGTGCCAGCAGCCTTACTAGCGGGAGGGCCGTGGAGCAGTTCTTC
CDR3 protein: CASSLTSGRAVEQFF

J gene: TRBJ2-7
clone size: .
V gene: TRBV9
CDR3 length: 14
D gene: .
CDR3 DNA: TGTGCCAGCAGCGTAGCCTTAAGCTCCTACGAGCAGTACTTC
CDR3 protein: CASSVALSSYEQYF

J gene: TRBJ2-4
clone size: .
V gene: TRBV18
CDR3 length: 14
D gene: .
CDR3 DNA: TGTGCCAGCTCACCCCCTCTAGCCAAAAACATTCAGTACTTC
CDR3 protein: CASSPPLAKNIQYF

J gene: TRBJ2-1
clone size: .
V gene: TRBV6-5
CDR3 length: 14
D gene: .
CDR3 DNA: TGTGCCAGCAGCCGCTACCATTCCGGGCCTGAGCAGTTCTTC
CDR3 protein: CASSRYHSGPEQFF

J gene: TRBJ2-1
clone size: .
V gene: TRBV9
CDR3 length: 15
D gene: .
CDR3 DNA: TGTGCCAGCAGCTCGGTCGTGAGCTCCTACAATGAGCAGTTCTTC
CDR3 protein: CASSSVVSSYNEQFF

J gene: TRBJ1-1
clone size: .
V gene: TRBV29-1
CDR3 length: 12
D gene: .
CDR3 DNA: TGCAGCGTCCAACCCAGGGGCGGTGAAGCTTTCTTT
CDR3 protein: CSVQPRGGEAFF

J gene: TRBJ1-1
clone size: .
V gene: TRBV29-1
CDR3 length: 12
D gene: .
CDR3 DNA: TGCAGCGTTGAGTTGACGGGCTTTGAAGCTTTCTTT
CDR3 protein: CSVELTGFEAFF

J gene: TRBJ1-5
clone size: .
V gene: TRBV7-7
CDR3 length: 11
D gene: .
CDR3 DNA: TGTGCCAGCAGCCCCCCCCAGCCCCAGCATTTT
CDR3 protein: CASSPPQPQHF

J gene: TRBJ2-7
clone size: .
V gene: TRBV7-9
CDR3 length: 15
D gene: .
CDR3 DNA: TGTGCCAGCAGCCCCCGGACGTACAGCTCCTACGAGCAGTACTTC
CDR3 protein: CASSPRTYSSYEQYF

J gene: TRBJ1-1
clone size: .
V gene: TRBV19
CDR3 length: 13
D gene: TRBD1
CDR3 DNA: TGTGCCAGTAGGACAGGGTGGGACACTGAAGCTTTCTTT
CDR3 protein: CASRTGWDTEAFF

J gene: TRBJ2-7
clone size: .
V gene: TRBV30
CDR3 length: 12
D gene: .
CDR3 DNA: TGTGCCTGGAACGGCGGGAACTACGAGCAGTACTTC
CDR3 protein: CAWNGGNYEQYF

J gene: TRBJ2-7
clone size: .
V gene: TRBV6-5
CDR3 length: 15
D gene: TRBD2
CDR3 DNA: TGTGCCAGCACCAGAGCGGGGACTAGCTCCTACGAGCAGTACTTC
CDR3 protein: CASTRAGTSSYEQYF

J gene: TRBJ2-3
clone size: .
V gene: TRBV10-3
CDR3 length: 15
D gene: TRBD2
CDR3 DNA: TGTGCCATCAGTTCCGGGACTAGGGGCGGGGATACGCAGTATTTT
CDR3 protein: CAISSGTRGGDTQYF

J gene: TRBJ2-1
clone size: .
V gene: TRBV14
CDR3 length: 13
D gene: .
CDR3 DNA: TGTGCCAGCAGCCAAGGATACGTGGGAGGTTTGTTCTTC
CDR3 protein: CASSQGYVGGLFF

J gene: TRBJ2-7
clone size: .
V gene: TRBV5-1
CDR3 length: 17
D gene: TRBD2
CDR3 DNA: TGCGCCAGCAGCTTGGCTCCTAGCGGGGGGGCGTCGTACGAGCAGTACTTC
CDR3 protein: CASSLAPSGGASYEQYF

J gene: TRBJ1-2
clone size: .
V gene: TRBV30
CDR3 length: 15
D gene: .
CDR3 DNA: TGTGCCTGGAGTGTTGACTCCAGGGGCTCCTATGGCTACACCTTC
CDR3 protein: CAWSVDSRGSYGYTF

J gene: TRBJ2-7
clone size: .
V gene: TRBV6-1
CDR3 length: 16
D gene: TRBD1
CDR3 DNA: TGTGCCAGCAGTGTTGAAGAACAGGGGGCACCCTACGAGCAGTACTTC
CDR3 protein: CASSVEEQGAPYEQYF

J gene: TRBJ2-5
clone size: .
V gene: TRBV5-1
CDR3 length: 12
D gene: .
CDR3 DNA: TGCGCCAGCACCAGGGCTCAAGAGACCCAGTACTTC
CDR3 protein: CASTRAQETQYF